This record covers a single TCR beta chain. Its cognate antigen is unknown. Template switching supplied a universal primer site; unique molecular identifiers were carried on the cDNA. TCRdb recomputed calls from the 5' RACE reads with MiXCR, one row per CDR3 protein. Of 510,000 or so distinct CDR3 sequences in the sample, approximately 16% were seen once. These data belong to a study of identical twins. General study findings and limits: Out-of-frame alpha sequences common to twins exhibited an excess of low generation probability.

The J segment lost 4 bases and the V segment lost 4 bases, leaving 9 bases of the junction unmatched. Germline V CDR1 and CDR2: SGHRS, YFSETQ. This CDR3 has 16 amino acids. These data were likewise used in another study, on yellow fever vaccine responses in identical twins.

Material: CD4+ T cells sorted from blood. V gene TRBV5-1 combines with J gene TRBJ2-3, with 10 bases identical to TRBD2. The TCR comes from a woman younger than 35 in good health. CDR3: CASSAELAGLADTQYF. CDR3 in DNA: TGCGCCAGCAGCGCGGAACTAGCGGGATTGGCAGATACGCAGTATTTT.